The 15 T cell receptor beta chains below come from one sample, sequenced in a study of control samples from healthy donors and cancer patients (dated by TCRdb to about 2020). Receptor libraries were prepared by the immunoSEQ multiplex PCR assay. This immuneACCESS table, as held by TCRdb, lists in-frame sequences with V and J called but not all clones. Of the missing ones, under half trace to an unresolved V gene in checked studies; the others have no known cause. The sample includes 150,000 to 160,000 clones, with about 94% observed a single time. The ten most abundant clones make up about 5.6% of the sample. Specimen: blood. Receptors originate from a man aged 35-49 years in good health.

This chain connects TRBV18 to TRBJ1-5; perhaps TRBD1 as D (6 bases). V shed 3 bases and J shed 4 bases, with 7 bases lying between them. CDR3 length equals 13 residues. Germline-derived CDR1 and CDR2 are KGHSH and LQKENI. In nucleotides, the CDR3 is TGTGCCAGCTCACCCGACAGGAATCAGCCCCAGCATTTT. This codes for CASSPDRNQPQHF.

The chain links TRBV3-1 (or the pseudogene TRBV3-2) to TRBJ2-3, with 7 positions matching TRBD2. From germline, CDR1 is LGHDT and CDR2 YNNKEL (reference sequence). CDR3 length: 13 amino acids. J was trimmed by 8 bases and V by 4 bases; bases with no gene match: 6. The CDR3: CASSPPGLSTQYF. The CDR3 coding sequence is TGTGCCAGCAGCCCTCCGGGACTAAGTACGCAGTATTTT.

V gene TRBV3-1 (or the pseudogene TRBV3-2) combines with J gene TRBJ2-3; perhaps TRBD2 as D (6 bases). The CDR3 sequence is 14 residues long. Germline V gives CDR1 LGHDT, CDR2 YNNKEL (reference sequence). V was trimmed by 7 bases and J by 0 bases, leaving 11 bases between them. The CDR3, as DNA: TGTGCCAGCACCCCGGGACTCAGCACAGATACGCAGTATTTT. Its translation is CASTPGLSTDTQYF.

This chain uses TRBV4-3 with TRBJ2-7; D perhaps matches TRBD1 (6 bases). V was clipped by 0 bases and J by 12 bases, with 15 bases between them. The CDR3 contains 13 residues. Germline CDR1 LGHNA, CDR2 YSLEER. CDR3 sequence reads: CASSQEVYGQPYF. The CDR3 nucleotides read TGCGCCAGCAGCCAAGAAGTTTACGGACAGCCGTACTTC.

The chain recombines TRBV27 with TRBJ1-2; tentative D call: TRBD1 (5 bases). The CDR3 covers 13 residues. Germline CDR1 and CDR2: MNHEY and SMNVEV (reference sequence). The V and J ends lost 4 bases and 1 base respectively, with 7 bases between them. The CDR3 DNA follows: TGTGCCAGCAGTTGGAGGGGTAACTATGGCTACACCTTC. This codes for CASSWRGNYGYTF.

The chain links TRBV5-1 to TRBJ2-3; D gene ambiguous. CDR3 length equals 15 residues. V lost 0 bases, J lost 0 bases, and 8 bases lay in between. Germline CDR1 reads SGHRS; CDR2 reads YFSETQ. The CDR3 is CASSLAGSSTDTQYF. The DNA for the CDR3 is TGCGCCAGCAGCTTGGCCGGATCTAGCACAGATACGCAGTATTTT.

V is TRBV4-3 and J is TRBJ2-3; 8 nucleotides match TRBD1. The CDR3 has 15 residues. Germline CDR1 LGHNA, CDR2 YSLEER. With V trimmed by 1 base and J by 4 bases, 4 bases remained unmatched. CDR3 residues: CASSQGQGRSDTQYF. The CDR3 bases are TGCGCCAGCAGCCAAGGACAGGGGAGGTCAGATACGCAGTATTTT.

Of note for this clone: At one boundary the junction diverges from the germline segment, which might be a read error. DNA of the CDR3: TGTGCCGTCAGTGAGTCTGGAAGACAGACCTATGGCTACACCTTC. Its protein product is CAVSESGRQTYGYTF. The gene calls are TRBV10-3 and TRBJ1-2; D might be TRBD1 (5 bases). Looked up from germline, CDR1 is ENHRY and CDR2 is SYGVKD. This CDR3 spans 15 amino acids.

The J gene is TRBJ2-7, the V gene TRBV5-1; weak D call: TRBD2 (5 bases). This CDR3 has 13 residues. The germline V and J ends were trimmed by 0 bases and 3 bases, with 7 bases remaining between them. In germline, CDR1 is SGHRS, CDR2 YFSETQ. The CDR3 loop is CASSLARDYEQYF. DNA of the CDR3: TGCGCCAGCAGCTTGGCCCGGGACTACGAGCAGTACTTC. Complete variable domain (other parts from reference TRBV5-1 and TRBJ2-7): KAGVTQTPRYLIKTRGQQVTLSCSPISGHRSVSWYQQTPGQGLQFLFEYFSETQRNKGNFPGRFSGRQFSNSRSEMNVSTLELGDSALYLCASSLARDYEQYFGPGTRLTVT.

As concerns this clone: Other DNA sequences in the sample encode the same CDR3. This chain uses TRBV5-1 with TRBJ2-1; D not resolved. The ends were cut back, 0 bases at V and 0 bases at J, with 4 bases in the middle. The CDR3 is made up of 14 amino acids. Germline loops: CDR1 SGHRS, CDR2 YFSETQ. CDR3 bases: TGCGCCAGCAGCTTGGCAGGCTCCTACAATGAGCAGTTCTTC. Translated: CASSLAGSYNEQFF.

This chain links TRBV27 with TRBJ1-2, with a possible D match to TRBD1 (5 bases). The V gene's germline CDR1 is MNHEY and CDR2 SMNVEV (reference sequence). The CDR3 consists of 16 residues. The V end was cut by 0 bases, the J end by 0 bases, with 11 bases between. CDR3 residues: CASSLSGEGTNYGYTF. The CDR3 DNA reads TGTGCCAGCAGTTTATCGGGGGAGGGGACTAACTATGGCTACACCTTC.

V usage is TRBV19 and J usage is TRBJ2-1; TRBD2 might be the D (6 bases). The CDR3 spans 14 residues. Trimming took 5 bases from V and 3 from J, leaving 11 bases between them. CDR1 LNHDA and CDR2 SQIVND come from the germline V gene (reference sequence). The CDR3 region is CASSFSAGYNEQFF. As DNA, the CDR3 is TGTGCCAGTAGTTTCTCAGCGGGCTACAATGAGCAGTTCTTC.

The genes are TRBV18 and TRBJ1-2; TRBD1 is a possible D gene (5 bases). V was clipped by 2 bases and J by 4 bases, with 14 bases between them. CDR1 and CDR2 (germline): KGHSH, LQKENI. The CDR3 has 15 residues. The DNA of the CDR3 is TGTGCCAGCTCACCAACGGCAGGGTGGGGCTATGGCTACACCTTC. Translated: CASSPTAGWGYGYTF.

The gene calls are TRBV12-3 or TRBV12-4 and TRBJ2-7; 8 nucleotides match TRBD2. This CDR3 has 13 amino acids. J was trimmed by 5 bases and V by 6 bases; bases with no gene match: 6. In nucleotides, the CDR3 is TGTGCCAGCAGGGCGACTAGCGCCAACGAGCAGTACTTC. Protein sequence: CASRATSANEQYF.

This chain links TRBV5-1 with TRBJ2-6; D not resolved. V shed 3 bases and J shed 0 bases, with 10 bases lying between them. The CDR3 totals 16 residues. CDR1 SGHRS and CDR2 YFSETQ come from the germline V gene. The CDR3 protein is CASSSLPISGANVLTF. CDR3 DNA: TGCGCCAGCAGCTCCCTACCGATCTCTGGGGCCAACGTCCTGACTTTC. Full variable domain (rest looked up from reference TRBV5-1 and TRBJ2-6): KAGVTQTPRYLIKTRGQQVTLSCSPISGHRSVSWYQQTPGQGLQFLFEYFSETQRNKGNFPGRFSGRQFSNSRSEMNVSTLELGDSALYLCASSSLPISGANVLTFGAGSRLTVL.